The sequence of this TCR beta chain was determined in a study of CD8 T cells in ankylosing spondylitis. Study outcomes and limitations: Prior work had noted some motif variants in reactive arthritis blood and synovial fluid. Fewer than ten highly homologous variants made up a TCR beta motif, and this motif appeared characteristic of ankylosing spondylitis blood.

In making TCR beta libraries, quantitative 5'-RACE with molecular barcodes was used. MiXCR, applied by TCRdb to the 5' RACE reads, yields one record per CDR3 protein. The data show about 31,000 distinct CDR3 sequences, around 7.2% seen once. As for this clonotype: Its specificity is unknown.

Germline CDR1 LGHDT, CDR2 YNNKEL (reference sequence). The CDR3 is made up of 15 amino acids. J was trimmed by 0 bases and V by 3 bases; bases with no gene match: 0. The sequence was collected from a male donor with ankylosing spondylitis or in good health (not recorded which). Specimen: blood, either unsorted or a sorted T cell fraction (not recorded which). The rearrangement joins TRBV3-1 to TRBJ2-2, with 8 bases aligning to TRBD2. The CDR3 sequence is CASSQGLANTGELFF. The CDR3 DNA reads TGTGCCAGCAGCCAGGGACTAGCGAACACCGGGGAGCTGTTTTTT.